Here is one T cell receptor (beta chain) with its context. The V gene's germline CDR1 is SGHDT and CDR2 YYEEEE. The germline V and J ends were trimmed by 2 bases and 3 bases, with 5 bases remaining between them. This CDR3 comprises 12 residues. These data come from a study of control samples from healthy donors and cancer patients. Profiled with immunoSEQ multiplex PCR; TCRdb holds only in-frame clones, not every one. The sample records fewer than 100,000 clones, nearly 90% being singletons. This chain connects TRBV5-6 to TRBJ1-2; D might be TRBD1 (5 bases). The sample consisted of blood. The TCR comes from a woman in her forties or fifties in good health. CDR3 coding DNA: TGTGCCAGCAGCTTCAGGGACTATGGCTACACCTTC. Translating it yields CASSFRDYGYTF.